This is a list of T cell receptor beta chains from one sample in a study of blood T cell repertoires in COVID-19. Assay: immunoSEQ multiplex PCR; the TCRdb copy retains only in-frame clones and omits some. The sample has about 330,000 clones, roughly 88% seen once. Sequencing used peripheral blood. The source is a woman between 50 and 59 years old with active or convalescent COVID-19. Both conserved end residues are part of each CDR3. The order of the fields is clone size, V gene, J gene, D gene, CDR3 protein, CDR3 DNA. The D gene is left open where the match is weak. Rows give clone size only sometimes, using once, few, many, or a class for an expanded clone.

abundance: -; v_gene: TRBV3-1/TRBV3-2; j_gene: TRBJ1-4; d_gene: -; CDR3aa: CASSLRQVGNEKLFF; CDR3nt: TGTGCCAGCAGCTTGCGACAGGTGGGAAATGAAAAACTGTTTTTT
abundance: -; v_gene: TRBV11-2; j_gene: TRBJ1-1; d_gene: -; CDR3aa: CASSSFNGEAFF; CDR3nt: TGTGCCAGCAGCTCATTTAACGGTGAAGCTTTCTTT
abundance: -; v_gene: TRBV4-1; j_gene: TRBJ2-3; d_gene: TRBD1; CDR3aa: CASSQGTGGFAGTFTDTQYF; CDR3nt: TGCGCCAGCAGCCAAGGGACAGGGGGCTTTGCGGGAACATTCACAGATACGCAGTATTTT
abundance: -; v_gene: TRBV12-5; j_gene: TRBJ1-3; d_gene: TRBD1; CDR3aa: CASGPTPKTGRPGNTIYF; CDR3nt: TGTGCTAGTGGTCCAACCCCTAAGACAGGGAGGCCTGGAAACACCATATATTTT
abundance: -; v_gene: TRBV5-6; j_gene: TRBJ1-2; d_gene: TRBD1; CDR3aa: CASSSGQHYGYTF; CDR3nt: TGTGCCAGCAGCTCGGGACAGCACTATGGCTACACCTTC
abundance: few; v_gene: TRBV19; j_gene: TRBJ1-2; d_gene: -; CDR3aa: CASSIRSNYVGYTF; CDR3nt: TGTGCCAGTAGTATTAGAAGCAACTATGTGGGCTACACCTTC
abundance: -; v_gene: TRBV4-3; j_gene: TRBJ1-2; d_gene: TRBD1; CDR3aa: CASSQRLQGAMDGYTF; CDR3nt: TGCGCCAGCAGCCAAAGGCTACAGGGGGCAATGGATGGCTACACCTTC
abundance: -; v_gene: TRBV27; j_gene: TRBJ1-5; d_gene: TRBD1; CDR3aa: CASSPRDSYSNQPQHF; CDR3nt: TGTGCCAGCAGCCCCCGGGACAGCTATAGCAATCAGCCCCAGCATTTT
abundance: -; v_gene: TRBV5-1; j_gene: TRBJ2-7; d_gene: -; CDR3aa: CASSWGGQVSSYEQYF; CDR3nt: TGCGCCAGCAGTTGGGGGGGACAGGTGAGCTCCTACGAGCAGTACTTC
abundance: -; v_gene: TRBV24-1; j_gene: TRBJ1-2; d_gene: -; CDR3aa: CATSDSRRTGLGYTF; CDR3nt: TGTGCCACCAGTGATTCGCGCCGTACAGGGTTGGGCTACACCTTC
abundance: -; v_gene: TRBV5-4; j_gene: TRBJ2-7; d_gene: TRBD2; CDR3aa: CASSFGSGSFYEQYF; CDR3nt: TGTGCCAGCAGCTTTGGTAGCGGGAGTTTCTACGAGCAGTACTTC